One and the same sample provided the 17 T cell receptor beta chains below, sequenced in a study of T cell changes during pregnancy in multiple sclerosis. Clones were read by immunoSEQ multiplex PCR, and TCRdb kept only the in-frame ones, dropping some. In the table there are tens of thousands of clones, around 81% of which are singletons. This sample comprised CD8+ T cells from peripheral blood mononuclear cells, obtained in the first trimester of pregnancy. The receptors derive from a female donor in good health, enrolled as a control in a pregnancy study.

This chain connects TRBV27 to TRBJ1-2; maybe TRBD1 (6 bases). Germline V CDR1 and CDR2: MNHEY, SMNVEV (reference sequence). This CDR3 contains 14 residues. The germline V and J ends were trimmed by 5 bases and 4 bases, with 14 bases remaining between them. This CDR3 reads CASSGGGEGYGYTF. The DNA for the CDR3 is TGTGCCAGCAGTGGTGGGGGCGAGGGCTATGGCTACACCTTC.

The chain has TRBV27 and TRBJ2-7; no reliable D call. This CDR3 comprises 16 residues. V was cut by 6 bases and J by 0 bases, with 18 bases left in between. Germline assignment: CDR1 MNHEY and CDR2 SMNVEV (reference sequence). In DNA, the CDR3 is TGTGCCAGCAGGCCAGCCGCCTGGGCCGGCTCCTACGAGCAGTACTTC. Translation gives CASRPAAWAGSYEQYF.

The J gene is TRBJ2-1, the V gene TRBV11-2, with 9 bases aligning to TRBD1. The CDR3 covers 14 residues. Trimming cost V 1 base and J 7 bases; bases outside gene matches: 2. CDR1 and CDR2 (germline): SGHAT, FQNNGV. CDR3 bases: TGTGCCAGCAGCTTAGGGGACAGGGTGAATGAGCAGTTCTTC. Residues: CASSLGDRVNEQFF. The whole variable domain, filled in from reference TRBV11-2 and TRBJ2-1, reads EAGVAQSPRYKIIEKRQSVAFWCNPISGHATLYWYQQILGQGPKLLIQFQNNGVVDDSQLPKDRFSAERLKGVDSTLKIQPAKLEDSAVYLCASSLGDRVNEQFFGPGTRLTVL.

This sequence joins TRBV21-1 and TRBJ2-1; the table names TRBD2, a call not compared with the DNA. TRBV21-1 is a pseudogene segment. This CDR3 has 11 amino acids. The CDR3 sequence: CASSTGNEQFF. CDR3 DNA sequence: TGTGCCAGCAGCACGGGGAATGAGCAGTTCTTC.

CDR3 sequence (DNA): TGTGCCAGCAGCCAAGTAGAGGATAGCGGGACCTACGAGCAGTACTTC. This gives the protein CASSQVEDSGTYEQYF. The chain employs TRBV4-2 and TRBJ2-7; 8 positions agree with TRBD2. Germline CDR1 reads LGHNA; CDR2 reads YNFKEQ. This CDR3 comprises 16 residues. V lost 1 base and J lost 2; bases outside the gene matches: 7.

V gene TRBV14 combines with J gene TRBJ1-4; D might be TRBD1 (6 bases). With 4 bases removed from V and 8 bases from J, the gap between germline ends came to 14 bases. Germline V gene lookup returns CDR1 SGHDN and CDR2 FVKESK. The CDR3 has 14 residues. This chain's CDR3 is CASSPRYREEKLFF. Here the CDR3 DNA reads TGTGCCAGCAGCCCTCGCTACAGGGAAGAAAAACTGTTTTTT.

The J gene is TRBJ2-7, the V gene TRBV15; TRBD2 is a possible D gene (6 bases). This CDR3 has 14 amino acids. The ends were cut back, 6 bases at V and 4 bases at J, with 16 bases in the middle. Germline lookup yields CDR1 LNHNV and CDR2 YYDKDF (reference sequence). CDR3 DNA sequence: TGTGCCACCAGAAATCGGACTAAGCATTACGAGCAGTACTTC. Protein sequence: CATRNRTKHYEQYF. Full variable domain (missing parts from reference TRBV15 and TRBJ2-7): DAMVIQNPRYQVTQFGKPVTLSCSQTLNHNVMYWYQQKSSQAPKLLFHYYDKDFNNEADTPDNFQSRRPNTSFCFLDIRSPGLGDTAMYLCATRNRTKHYEQYFGPGTRLTVT.

This sequence joins TRBV4-3 and TRBJ1-2; 7 bases line up with TRBD1. The ends lost 3 bases at V and 7 bases at J; junction bases unmatched: 11. CDR1 is LGHNA, CDR2 YSLEER, per germline. The CDR3 loop spans 15 amino acids. CDR3 nucleotide sequence: TGCGCCAGCAGCCAGAGAGAGACAGGGATGGCTGGCTACACCTTC. Translation: CASSQRETGMAGYTF.

The chain employs TRBV4-2 and TRBJ2-7, with TRBD1 identical over 7 bases. Germline V gene sequence: CDR1 LGHNA, CDR2 YNFKEQ. Trimming removed 4 bases from V and 9 bases from J; junction bases left unmatched: 3. CDR3 length equals 11 residues. For the CDR3, the DNA is TGTGCCAGCAGCCCAGGGACAGTGCAGTACTTC. This sequence encodes CASSPGTVQYF.

The V and J genes are TRBV7-9 and TRBJ1-2, with 7 bases that match TRBD1. The CDR3 covers 13 residues. The germline CDR1 and CDR2 sequences are SEHNR and FQNEAQ (reference sequence). Trimming took 5 bases from V and 8 from J; bases not matched to a gene: 8. The CDR3 DNA reads TGTGCCAGCAGCCTCCCGGACAGGCGGGGCTACACCTTC. It specifies CASSLPDRRGYTF.

The genes are TRBV7-9 and TRBJ2-7; 8 positions agree with TRBD1. The CDR3 sequence is 15 residues long. CDR1 and CDR2 (germline): SEHNR, FQNEAQ (reference sequence). V dropped 5 bases and J dropped 0; count of bases not matched to a gene: 6. For the CDR3, the DNA is TGTGCCAGCAGCCCACGGACAGGGAGCTCCTACGAGCAGTACTTC. Protein sequence: CASSPRTGSSYEQYF.

Only one count was recorded for this clone. The V call is TRBV4-3, the J call TRBJ2-7; tentative D call: TRBD1 (5 bases). The germline CDR1 and CDR2 sequences are LGHNA and YSLEER. V was trimmed by 0 bases and J by 4 bases, leaving 16 bases between them. The CDR3 totals 16 residues. The CDR3 loop is CASSQDRKGLSYEQYF. The CDR3 DNA follows: TGCGCCAGCAGCCAAGATCGAAAGGGGCTCTCATACGAGCAGTACTTC.

The chain employs TRBV28 and TRBJ2-3; 9 nucleotides match TRBD2. The CDR3 is made up of 17 amino acids. Looked up from germline, CDR1 is MDHEN and CDR2 is SYDVKM. V dropped 7 bases and J dropped 0; count of bases not matched to a gene: 11. CDR3 in DNA: TGTGCCAGCACCGAGACCACTAGCGGGCCGAGCACAGATACGCAGTATTTT. Its protein is CASTETTSGPSTDTQYF.

In this sample, this clone turned up once. V usage is TRBV11-2 and J usage is TRBJ1-1; weak D call: TRBD1 (5 bases). The CDR3 has 13 amino acids. CDR1 SGHAT and CDR2 FQNNGV come from the germline V gene. V was shortened by 3 bases and J by 2 bases, with 7 bases between the two germline ends. CDR3 sequence (DNA): TGTGCCAGCAGCTTCGGGGGAAACACTGAAGCTTTCTTT. This translates into CASSFGGNTEAFF.

The chain uses TRBV7-9 and TRBJ2-3; TRBD2 matches at 10 bases. V was pared by 4 bases and J by 6 bases, with 10 bases of the junction left unmatched. Germline V CDR1 and CDR2: SEHNR, FQNEAQ (reference sequence). The CDR3 sequence is 16 residues long. Here the CDR3 DNA reads TGTGCCAGCAGCTCCATAGCGGGAGGCTTCCCCGATACGCAGTATTTT. Residues: CASSSIAGGFPDTQYF. Complete variable domain (other parts from reference TRBV7-9 and TRBJ2-3): DTGVSQNPRHKITKRGQNVTFRCDPISEHNRLYWYRQTLGQGPEFLTYFQNEAQLEKSRLLSDRFSAERPKGSFSTLEIQRTEQGDSAMYLCASSSIAGGFPDTQYFGPGTRLTVL.

The chain is built from TRBV7-6 and TRBJ2-7; 8 bases agree with TRBD2. This CDR3 region has 18 residues. CDR1 and CDR2 from the germline V gene are SGHVS and FNYEAQ. V gave up 0 bases and J gave up 0 bases; unmatched junction bases: 10. In DNA, the CDR3 is TGTGCCAGCAGCTTAGCGATCAGTACTAGCGGCCGCTCCTACGAGCAGTACTTC. It translates to CASSLAISTSGRSYEQYF. The variable domain in full, with the rest retrieved from reference TRBV7-6 and TRBJ2-7, is GAGVSQSPRYKVTKRGQDVALRCDPISGHVSLYWYRQALGQGPEFLTYFNYEAQQDKSGLPNDRFSAERPEGSISTLTIQRTEQRDSAMYRCASSLAISTSGRSYEQYFGPGTRLTVT.

Only one count was recorded for this clone. The V and J genes are TRBV6-4 and TRBJ2-1, with 8 bases aligning to TRBD2. The CDR3 has 15 residues. Trimming took 5 bases from V and 8 from J; bases not matched to a gene: 11. The V gene's germline CDR1 is MRHNA and CDR2 SNTAGT. The chain's CDR3 is CASSSSGGAADEQFF. CDR3 bases: TGTGCCAGCAGTTCAAGCGGGGGAGCTGCAGATGAGCAGTTCTTC.